This T cell receptor (beta chain) comes out of a study of vaccination effects on CD4 cells after COVID-19. Overall study findings and caveats: Clones that were induced by infection or by vaccine showed marked contraction late after vaccination.

As to this clone: Its antigen remains unknown.

After less than 11 days in culture, the CD4+ T cells were isolated. Cells had half their medium changed to IL-2 medium on days 3 and 7. Sequencing used immunoSEQ multiplex PCR; TCRdb keeps in-frame clones, though not all of them. The table records fewer than 35,000 clones, around two thirds of them present only once. Trimming took 3 bases from V and 8 from J; bases not matched to a gene: 8. Looked up from germline, CDR1 is LNHDA and CDR2 is SQIVND (reference sequence). This CDR3 has 17 amino acids. The sequencing used CD4+ T cells from PBMCs cultured without peptide, collected before COVID-19 vaccination. The receptor was derived from a human donor who received a COVID-19 vaccine. The gene calls are TRBV19 and TRBJ2-1; 15 bases are a match to TRBD2. CDR3: CASSMGTSGRSFDEQFF. CDR3 sequence (DNA): TGTGCCAGTAGTATGGGGACTAGCGGGAGGTCTTTCGATGAGCAGTTCTTC.